The 5 T cell receptor beta chains below were found in one sample sequenced in a study of blood T cells in healthy people across ages. Together with a sample-barcoded 5' primer, a J-beta primer mix was included in a second PCR lasting roughly 6 to 12 cycles. TCRdb recomputed calls from the 5' RACE reads with MiXCR, one row per CDR3 protein. The sample contains over a million distinct CDR3 sequences, about 42% of which appear only once. Sequenced: blood. The receptors originated from a woman between 18 and 30 years old in good health.

The chain combines TRBV5-1 with TRBJ1-6, with TRBD1 as a possible D gene (5 bases). The CDR3 consists of 16 residues. Deletions cut 4 bases from V and 10 bases from J, with 21 bases between. Germline assignment: CDR1 SGHRS and CDR2 YFSETQ. In nucleotides, the CDR3 is TGCGCCAGCAGCCTTGGATTCCGGGACGCCATGTCACCCCTCCACTTT. This encodes CASSLGFRDAMSPLHF. Full variable domain (missing parts from reference TRBV5-1 and TRBJ1-6): KAGVTQTPRYLIKTRGQQVTLSCSPISGHRSVSWYQQTPGQGLQFLFEYFSETQRNKGNFPGRFSGRQFSNSRSEMNVSTLELGDSALYLCASSLGFRDAMSPLHFGNGTRLTVT.

This clonotype has just a few counts. V usage is TRBV5-1 and J usage is TRBJ2-3, with 8 bases identical to TRBD2. V was clipped by 4 bases and J by 2 bases; unmatched bases: 6. CDR1 is SGHRS, CDR2 YFSETQ, per germline. This CDR3 comprises 15 residues. The CDR3 reads CASSPAGAFTDTQYF. Here the CDR3 DNA reads TGCGCCAGCAGCCCAGCGGGGGCCTTCACAGATACGCAGTATTTT.

This sequence joins TRBV19 and TRBJ1-5; a possible D gene is TRBD1 (5 bases). The ends were cut back, 6 bases at V and 9 bases at J, with 15 bases in the middle. CDR3 length equals 13 residues. Looked up from germline, CDR1 is LNHDA and CDR2 is SQIVND (reference sequence). The DNA of the CDR3 is TGTGCCAGTAGCGACAGATCATCACGGCCCCAGCATTTT. Its translation is CASSDRSSRPQHF.

The genes are TRBV5-1 and TRBJ2-5; TRBD2 is a possible D gene (5 bases). V was cut by 4 bases and J by 0 bases, with 22 bases left in between. The CDR3 contains 18 residues. Germline CDR1 SGHRS, CDR2 YFSETQ. CDR3 in DNA: TGCGCCAGCAGCAAAAGGCGGGTGGCAGTCACCTACCAAGAGACCCAGTACTTC. Its protein is CASSKRRVAVTYQETQYF.

This clonotype was seen at least ten times. The gene calls are TRBV5-1 and TRBJ2-1; the match to TRBD2 covers 7 bases. Germline V CDR1 and CDR2: SGHRS, YFSETQ. The CDR3 is made up of 16 amino acids. V dropped 0 bases and J dropped 4; count of bases not matched to a gene: 7. The CDR3 bases are TGCGCCAGCAGCTTGGACGCTAGCGGACTTTACAATGAGCAGTTCTTC. The encoded protein is CASSLDASGLYNEQFF.